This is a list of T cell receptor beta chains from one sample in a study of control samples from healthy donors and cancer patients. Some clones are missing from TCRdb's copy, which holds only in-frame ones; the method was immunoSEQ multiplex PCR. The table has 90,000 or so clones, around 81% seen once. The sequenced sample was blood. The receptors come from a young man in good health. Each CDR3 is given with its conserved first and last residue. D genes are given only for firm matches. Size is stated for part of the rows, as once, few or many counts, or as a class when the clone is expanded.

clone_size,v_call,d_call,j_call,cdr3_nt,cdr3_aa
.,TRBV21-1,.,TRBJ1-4,TGTGCCACCGCCTCCCAGGAGCCCTATGAAAAACTGTTTTTT,CATASQEPYEKLFF
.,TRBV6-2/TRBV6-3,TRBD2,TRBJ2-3,TGTGCCAGCAGTTACTCGATAGCGGGGGCCTTCACAGATACGCAGTATTTT,CASSYSIAGAFTDTQYF
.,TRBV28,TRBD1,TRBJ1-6,TGTGCCAGCAGTTTAGTGACAGGGGTCGACAAATTTCTCCACTTT,CASSLVTGVDKFLHF
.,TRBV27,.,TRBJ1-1,TGTGCCAGCAACCCACTCGCCGGGAGCACTGAAGCTTTCTTT,CASNPLAGSTEAFF
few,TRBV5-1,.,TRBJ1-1,TGCGCCAGCAGCTTGGTCGGACCCGGAGACACTGAAGCTTTCTTT,CASSLVGPGDTEAFF
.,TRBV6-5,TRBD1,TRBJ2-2,TGTGCCAGCACCCCACAGGGGATCACCGGGGAGCTGTTTTTT,CASTPQGITGELFF
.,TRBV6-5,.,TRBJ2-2,TGTGCCAGCAGTCTCCGCGGCACCGGGGAGCTGTTTTTT,CASSLRGTGELFF
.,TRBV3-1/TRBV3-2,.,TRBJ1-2,TGTGCCAGCAGCCAAGACCCCACGGGGGGCTACACCTTC,CASSQDPTGGYTF
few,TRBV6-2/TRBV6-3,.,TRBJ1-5,TGTGCCAGCAGTCTGACATGGGTTGGGGGGCCCCAGCATTTT,CASSLTWVGGPQHF
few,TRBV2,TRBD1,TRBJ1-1,TGTGCCAGCACCGGGCCCCGGGACAGGGGCCCGGGAGCTTTCTTT,CASTGPRDRGPGAFF
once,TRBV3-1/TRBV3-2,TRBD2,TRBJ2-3,TGTGCCAGCAGTTCCCACGAACTAGCGGCTAGCACAGATACGCAGTATTTT,CASSSHELAASTDTQYF
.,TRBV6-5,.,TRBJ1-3,TGTGCCAGCAGTTACTCACCGGCCAGCTCTGGAAACACCATATATTTT,CASSYSPASSGNTIYF
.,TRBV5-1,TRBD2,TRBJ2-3,TGCGCCAGCAGCTTGAATCCCTTAGCGGGGGGAACAGATACGCAGTATTTT,CASSLNPLAGGTDTQYF
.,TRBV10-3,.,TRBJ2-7,TGTGCCATCAGTGAGTCGATATACGGCCCGGCCTACGAGCAGTACTTC,CAISESIYGPAYEQYF
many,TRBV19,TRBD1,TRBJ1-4,TGTGCCAGTAGTATCGACAGGGCCACTGAAAAACTGTTTTTT,CASSIDRATEKLFF
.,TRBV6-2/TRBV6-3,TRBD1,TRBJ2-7,TGTGCCAGCGGCCGACAGGGGGGCTACGAGCAGTACTTC,CASGRQGGYEQYF
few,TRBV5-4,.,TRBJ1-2,TGTGCCAGCACCAGAGAGGGGGTCCGTAGCTACACCTTC,CASTREGVRSYTF
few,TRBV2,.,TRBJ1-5,TGTGCCAGCAGCGCGGGACTTGGCCAGCCCCAGCATTTT,CASSAGLGQPQHF
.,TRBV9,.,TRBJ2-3,TGTGCCAGCGGCTTTCGTCCGAGCACAGATACGCAGTATTTT,CASGFRPSTDTQYF
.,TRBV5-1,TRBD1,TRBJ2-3,TGCGCCAGCAGCCCCCCCGGGACAGGGGGCTCAGATACGCAGTATTTT,CASSPPGTGGSDTQYF
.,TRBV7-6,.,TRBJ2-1,TGTGCCAGCAGCTTAGTCGGGGGTGGCAATGAGCAGTTCTTC,CASSLVGGGNEQFF
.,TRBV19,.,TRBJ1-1,TGTGCCAGTACGACGGGGGCCTGGGCTGAAGCTTTCTTT,CASTTGAWAEAFF
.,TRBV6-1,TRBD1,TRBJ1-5,TGTGCCAGCAGTGAAGCCGGGACAGGGGCTCAGCCCCAGCATTTT,CASSEAGTGAQPQHF